Listed below are T cell receptor beta chains from one sample, sequenced in a study of T-cell memory formation after mild COVID-19. TCRdb used MiXCR to reprocess the 5' RACE reads, holding one entry per CDR3 protein. The repertoire holds 350,000 to 500,000 distinct CDR3 sequences, around 17% seen once, with about 22% in the top ten. Sequencing used PBMCs or a T cell subset sorted from them (not recorded which). The receptors stem from a man aged 18 to 30 who had mild COVID-19 (a few samples of this study predate the infection). Cell type and time point are not known. The CDR3 runs from the conserved cysteine through the conserved F or W. D genes are given only for firm matches. The size entry is marked missing in some rows and otherwise reads once, few, many or a size class.

DNA: TGTGCCAGCAGCCCCCGACAGGGGTATCCCTACGAGCAGTACTTC
CDR3: CASSPRQGYPYEQYF
D: TRBD1
J: TRBJ2-7
size: NA
V: TRBV7-2

DNA: TGTGCCAGCAGTTTCAGAACCCCGTCGGAGAACACTGAAGCTTTCTTT
CDR3: CASSFRTPSENTEAFF
D: NA
J: TRBJ1-1
size: few
V: TRBV6-2/TRBV6-3

DNA: TGCGCCAGCAGCCGCCGGGACAGGGATGGCACAGATACGCAGTATTTT
CDR3: CASSRRDRDGTDTQYF
D: TRBD1
J: TRBJ2-3
size: few
V: TRBV5-1

DNA: TGTGCCAGCAGCGTAGCCCACCCCGGGGATGGAAACACCATATATTTT
CDR3: CASSVAHPGDGNTIYF
D: NA
J: TRBJ1-3
size: NA
V: TRBV9

DNA: TGCAGTGGGCAGCGGGGGGGCACAGATACGCAGTATTTT
CDR3: CSGQRGGTDTQYF
D: TRBD2
J: TRBJ2-3
size: NA
V: TRBV20-1

DNA: TGTGCCAGCAGTTTATTGGACAGCCGCACAGATACGCAGTATTTT
CDR3: CASSLLDSRTDTQYF
D: NA
J: TRBJ2-3
size: NA
V: TRBV27

DNA: TGTGCCAGCAGTTACAGGGCCGGGGAGCTGTTTTTT
CDR3: CASSYRAGELFF
D: NA
J: TRBJ2-2
size: NA
V: TRBV6-2/TRBV6-3

DNA: TGCAGCGTTGACATGACAGGGGGATACAATGAGCAGTTCTTC
CDR3: CSVDMTGGYNEQFF
D: TRBD1
J: TRBJ2-1
size: NA
V: TRBV29-1

DNA: TGTGCCAGCAGGGAGGGGGGGAGCACAGATACGCAGTATTTT
CDR3: CASREGGSTDTQYF
D: NA
J: TRBJ2-3
size: NA
V: TRBV6-5

DNA: TGCGCCAGCAGTGCAGGGACTAGCGGACCCCAAGAGACCCAGTACTTC
CDR3: CASSAGTSGPQETQYF
D: TRBD2
J: TRBJ2-5
size: NA
V: TRBV10-1

DNA: TGTGCCAGCAGCCCCGTCCGGGGGGCTTCGCAGTATTTT
CDR3: CASSPVRGASQYF
D: NA
J: TRBJ2-3
size: few
V: TRBV7-3

DNA: TGTGCCAGCAATCCGACAGGGGCTAACTATGGCTACACCTTC
CDR3: CASNPTGANYGYTF
D: TRBD1
J: TRBJ1-2
size: NA
V: TRBV6-5

DNA: TGTGCCACCAGCAGAGACAGGGGTAGCGAGCAGTACTTC
CDR3: CATSRDRGSEQYF
D: NA
J: TRBJ2-7
size: few
V: TRBV15

DNA: TGTGCCAGCAGCTTTGGGACAGCCGGTCGTCAGTACTTC
CDR3: CASSFGTAGRQYF
D: TRBD1
J: TRBJ2-5
size: NA
V: TRBV7-3

DNA: TGCGCCAGCACCTCGGAATCGGTACGCGACACCGGGGAGCTGTTTTTT
CDR3: CASTSESVRDTGELFF
D: NA
J: TRBJ2-2
size: many
V: TRBV5-1

DNA: TGTGCCAGCAGTTTGTTCGGGCAAGAGACCCAGTACTTC
CDR3: CASSLFGQETQYF
D: NA
J: TRBJ2-5
size: many
V: TRBV12-3/TRBV12-4

DNA: TGTGCCAGCAGTGCGACGACAGGGGCCTTGAACACTGAAGCTTTCTTT
CDR3: CASSATTGALNTEAFF
D: TRBD1
J: TRBJ1-1
size: few
V: TRBV27

DNA: TGCGCCAGCAGTCTCAGGGGGGTATCCTACGAGCAGTACTTC
CDR3: CASSLRGVSYEQYF
D: NA
J: TRBJ2-7
size: NA
V: TRBV5-1

DNA: TGTGCCAGCATCTTAGTGGTGGGCACTGAAGCTTTCTTT
CDR3: CASILVVGTEAFF
D: NA
J: TRBJ1-1
size: NA
V: TRBV11-3

DNA: TGTGCCAGCAGCCCCCCGAGGGGCACAGATACGCAGTATTTT
CDR3: CASSPPRGTDTQYF
D: NA
J: TRBJ2-3
size: NA
V: TRBV7-9

DNA: TGCGCCAGCAGCCAACACAGGGGGTATGGAGCCGGGGAGCTGTTTTTT
CDR3: CASSQHRGYGAGELFF
D: TRBD1
J: TRBJ2-2
size: few
V: TRBV4-3

DNA: TGTGCCACCGGGAGGGCCAACACCGGGGAGCTGTTTTTT
CDR3: CATGRANTGELFF
D: TRBD2
J: TRBJ2-2
size: NA
V: TRBV27

DNA: TGTGCCACCAGTGATTTGCGGGCGGGATCGAACACCGGGGAGCTGTTTTTT
CDR3: CATSDLRAGSNTGELFF
D: NA
J: TRBJ2-2
size: NA
V: TRBV24-1

DNA: TGCAGTGCTATTTCAAACACCGGGGAGCTGTTTTTT
CDR3: CSAISNTGELFF
D: NA
J: TRBJ2-2
size: NA
V: TRBV20-1

DNA: TGTGCCAGCAGTTACACGAGTTCCAATCAGCCCCAGCATTTT
CDR3: CASSYTSSNQPQHF
D: NA
J: TRBJ1-5
size: NA
V: TRBV6-5

DNA: TGTGCCAGCAGCACCGGACCGTGGGCATACGAGCAGTACTTC
CDR3: CASSTGPWAYEQYF
D: NA
J: TRBJ2-7
size: NA
V: TRBV7-9

DNA: TGTGCCACCAGTGACGGACTGCCGCCAGATACGCAGTATTTT
CDR3: CATSDGLPPDTQYF
D: NA
J: TRBJ2-3
size: NA
V: TRBV24-1

DNA: TGTGCCAGCAGCGCAACTAGCGGGGGGCAGGCAGATACGCAGTATTTT
CDR3: CASSATSGGQADTQYF
D: TRBD2
J: TRBJ2-3
size: NA
V: TRBV7-3

DNA: TGCGCCAGCAGCCATCCCGCGGGGCAGGAGGCCCGCTCCTACGAGCAGTACTTC
CDR3: CASSHPAGQEARSYEQYF
D: NA
J: TRBJ2-7
size: NA
V: TRBV4-1

DNA: TGTGCCAGCAGCGTAGGCGGGACAGGGGCCAGTGGTTCACCCCTCCACTTT
CDR3: CASSVGGTGASGSPLHF
D: TRBD1
J: TRBJ1-6
size: few
V: TRBV9

DNA: TGTGCCAGCACTCCAAGTGGGTACTATGGCTACACCTTC
CDR3: CASTPSGYYGYTF
D: NA
J: TRBJ1-2
size: NA
V: TRBV28

DNA: TGTGCCAGCAGCCTCCCCTCGGGAGCCAACGAGCAGTACTTC
CDR3: CASSLPSGANEQYF
D: NA
J: TRBJ2-7
size: many
V: TRBV7-2

DNA: TGTGCCAGCAGCCCTGGGCCCTACTGGGGCTACACCTTC
CDR3: CASSPGPYWGYTF
D: NA
J: TRBJ1-2
size: NA
V: TRBV7-2

DNA: TGTGCCAGCAAGCTTACAGGGGCCCAAGAGACCCAGTACTTC
CDR3: CASKLTGAQETQYF
D: TRBD1
J: TRBJ2-5
size: few
V: TRBV6-5

DNA: TGTGCCAGCAGTGCCGGGGGGGGCACCATATATTTT
CDR3: CASSAGGGTIYF
D: NA
J: TRBJ1-3
size: few
V: TRBV12-3/TRBV12-4

DNA: TGTGCCAGCAGTTCGGGACAGGGCGTGATGTACGAGCAGTACTTC
CDR3: CASSSGQGVMYEQYF
D: TRBD1
J: TRBJ2-7
size: NA
V: TRBV5-4

DNA: TGTGCCAGCTTCCTTATCGGCGGGTACCAAGAGACCCAGTACTTC
CDR3: CASFLIGGYQETQYF
D: NA
J: TRBJ2-5
size: few
V: TRBV7-8

DNA: TGTGCCAGCAGCTCCCAGGGAGTGACAGGGGTTTATGGCTACACCTTC
CDR3: CASSSQGVTGVYGYTF
D: TRBD1
J: TRBJ1-2
size: few
V: TRBV7-6

DNA: TGTGCCGTCGGCGATAGGGTTGACGGCTATGGCTACACCTTC
CDR3: CAVGDRVDGYGYTF
D: NA
J: TRBJ1-2
size: NA
V: TRBV24-1

DNA: TGTGCCAGCAGCTTAGGACAGCTTGGGGAGCAGTACTTC
CDR3: CASSLGQLGEQYF
D: NA
J: TRBJ2-7
size: few
V: TRBV7-2